This is a list of T cell receptor beta chains from one sample in a study of blood T cell repertoires in COVID-19. Data came from immunoSEQ multiplex PCR; TCRdb stores just in-frame clones and leaves some out. There are 350,000 or so clones in the sample; over 75% occur only once, and 10% lies in the top ten. The sample was peripheral blood. The receptors were sampled from a woman in her 30s with COVID-19, enrolled during active disease. Both conserved end residues are part of each CDR3. The order of the fields is clone size, J gene, V gene, D gene, CDR3 protein, CDR3 DNA. A D gene is named only where the DNA matches it firmly. Size is stated for part of the rows, as once, few or many counts, or as a class when the clone is expanded.

- | TRBJ2-2 | TRBV4-1 | - | CASSQDGGRTRTGELFF | TGCGCCAGCAGCCAAGATGGCGGGCGAACTAGAACCGGGGAGCTGTTTTTT
- | TRBJ1-2 | TRBV30 | - | CAFSRQVNGYTF | TGTGCCTTCTCCCGACAGGTTAATGGCTACACCTTC
- | TRBJ2-3 | TRBV19 | TRBD2 | CASSPSGITDTQYF | TGTGCCAGTAGTCCTAGCGGCATAACAGATACGCAGTATTTT
- | TRBJ2-1 | TRBV19 | TRBD2 | CASSFGLAVYEQFF | TGTGCCAGTAGTTTTGGACTAGCGGTCTATGAGCAGTTCTTC
once | TRBJ2-1 | TRBV10-1 | TRBD2 | CASRGTSSNEQFF | TGCGCCAGCAGGGGGACTAGCTCCAATGAGCAGTTCTTC
few | TRBJ2-7 | TRBV25-1 | - | CASSDTASWEQYF | TGTGCCAGCAGTGATACAGCCTCTTGGGAGCAGTACTTC
- | TRBJ1-1 | TRBV7-2 | - | CASSLRGIAEAFF | TGTGCCAGCAGCTTAAGGGGGATCGCTGAAGCTTTCTTT
few | TRBJ1-3 | TRBV3-1/TRBV3-2 | - | CASSHRSAGAIYF | TGTGCCAGCAGCCATCGCTCAGCGGGCGCCATATATTTT
once | TRBJ2-3 | TRBV18 | TRBD1 | CASSQLGTGVGDTQYF | TGTGCCAGCTCACAACTCGGGACAGGGGTTGGAGATACGCAGTATTTT
- | TRBJ2-1 | TRBV5-4 | - | CASSRGYEQFF | TGTGCCAGCAGCCGGGGGTATGAGCAGTTCTTC
- | TRBJ2-5 | TRBV30 | TRBD2 | CAWSTSGRETQYF | TGTGCCTGGAGTACTAGCGGGAGGGAGACCCAGTACTTC
- | TRBJ1-2 | TRBV4-1 | TRBD1 | CASSQVAGGQPGYTF | TGCGCCAGCAGCCAAGTGGCAGGGGGTCAACCCGGCTACACCTTC
- | TRBJ2-7 | TRBV2 | - | CASVDSTYEQYF | TGTGCCAGCGTAGACAGTACCTACGAGCAGTACTTC
- | TRBJ1-5 | TRBV30 | - | CAWSASGEQPQHF | TGTGCCTGGAGTGCCTCAGGGGAACAGCCCCAGCATTTT
- | TRBJ2-1 | TRBV19 | - | CASSTQTGPVVYNEQFF | TGTGCCAGTAGTACCCAAACAGGTCCGGTAGTCTACAATGAGCAGTTCTTC
- | TRBJ2-2 | TRBV28 | TRBD1 | CASKLGTGGAGELFF | TGTGCCAGCAAACTCGGGACAGGGGGTGCCGGGGAGCTGTTTTTT
- | TRBJ1-6 | TRBV7-8 | - | CASSVDRYNSPLHF | TGTGCCAGCAGCGTCGACAGATATAATTCACCCCTCCACTTT
- | TRBJ2-7 | TRBV2 | TRBD2 | CASSPLAGRSYEQYF | TGTGCCAGCAGCCCCCTAGCGGGACGATCCTACGAGCAGTACTTC
- | TRBJ2-7 | TRBV28 | TRBD2 | CASSRLAAYEQYF | TGTGCCAGCAGTAGACTAGCGGCCTACGAGCAGTACTTC
once | TRBJ2-7 | TRBV6-1 | - | CASSEEGYEQYF | TGTGCCAGCAGTGAGGAGGGGTACGAGCAGTACTTC
- | TRBJ2-2 | TRBV24-1 | - | CATSDYSFSNTGELFF | TGTGCCACCAGTGATTACAGCTTTTCGAACACCGGGGAGCTGTTTTTT
- | TRBJ2-2 | TRBV5-1 | TRBD2 | CASGTSGTSGTGELFF | TGCGCCAGCGGCACCTCCGGGACTAGCGGAACCGGGGAGCTGTTTTTT
- | TRBJ1-1 | TRBV7-9 | - | CASSLGDSLQAFF | TGTGCCAGCAGCTTAGGCGACAGCTTACAAGCTTTCTTT
- | TRBJ2-7 | TRBV5-8 | - | CASTRRGGYEQYF | TGTGCCAGCACGAGGCGGGGCGGGTACGAGCAGTACTTC
- | TRBJ1-1 | TRBV19 | - | CASSIGRGGTDTEAFF | TGTGCCAGTAGTATAGGTAGGGGCGGAACGGACACTGAAGCTTTCTTT
- | TRBJ2-2 | TRBV7-9 | TRBD1 | CASSSRDRGPGELFF | TGTGCCAGCAGCTCCCGGGACAGGGGGCCCGGGGAGCTGTTTTTT
- | TRBJ2-3 | TRBV10-3 | TRBD2 | CAISPGTSGLPGGTDTQYF | TGTGCCATCAGCCCCGGGACTAGCGGACTCCCAGGGGGCACAGATACGCAGTATTTT
- | TRBJ2-7 | TRBV24-1 | TRBD2 | CATSDSWREPYEQYF | TGTGCCACCAGTGATTCGTGGCGGGAGCCCTACGAGCAGTACTTC
- | TRBJ2-1 | TRBV7-9 | TRBD1 | CASRPGQGPNEQFF | TGTGCCAGCAGGCCGGGACAGGGGCCCAATGAGCAGTTCTTC
- | TRBJ2-1 | TRBV5-1 | TRBD2 | CASSLQAGGYNEQFF | TGCGCCAGCAGCTTACAAGCGGGGGGGTACAATGAGCAGTTCTTC
- | TRBJ1-1 | TRBV28 | - | CASRQGKAFF | TGTGCCAGCAGGCAGGGGAAAGCTTTCTTT
- | TRBJ1-2 | TRBV6-5 | TRBD1 | CASSWTGLYGYTF | TGTGCCAGCAGCTGGACAGGACTTTATGGCTACACCTTC
few | TRBJ1-1 | TRBV4-1 | - | CASSQQPSRTEAFF | TGCGCCAGCAGCCAACAACCCTCGAGGACTGAAGCTTTCTTT
few | TRBJ1-1 | TRBV5-1 | TRBD1 | CASSLTGTANTEAFF | TGCGCCAGCAGCTTAACCGGGACAGCGAACACTGAAGCTTTCTTT
- | TRBJ1-4 | TRBV5-5 | - | CASSFSSQGQYEKLFF | TGTGCCAGCAGCTTTTCGTCCCAGGGGCAATATGAAAAACTGTTTTTT
- | TRBJ2-3 | TRBV10-3 | TRBD2 | CAISEPGLARSTDTQYF | TGTGCCATCAGTGAGCCAGGACTAGCGCGTAGCACAGATACGCAGTATTTT
- | TRBJ2-2 | TRBV6-4 | TRBD2 | CASSVQAGLSSGELFF | TGTGCCAGCAGTGTACAAGCGGGATTATCTTCCGGGGAGCTGTTTTTT
- | TRBJ1-5 | TRBV28 | - | CAGEPGYNQPQHF | TGTGCAGGGGAACCTGGATACAATCAGCCCCAGCATTTT
- | TRBJ2-3 | TRBV10-3 | TRBD2 | CAITISGGGPDTQYF | TGTGCCATCACTATCTCTGGGGGAGGGCCGGATACGCAGTATTTT
- | TRBJ2-5 | TRBV9 | TRBD2 | CASSAGTSGSPETQYF | TGTGCCAGCAGCGCCGGGACTAGCGGGAGTCCGGAGACCCAGTACTTC
- | TRBJ1-2 | TRBV7-9 | TRBD1 | CASSPTGNGYTF | TGTGCCAGCAGCCCGACAGGGAATGGCTACACCTTC